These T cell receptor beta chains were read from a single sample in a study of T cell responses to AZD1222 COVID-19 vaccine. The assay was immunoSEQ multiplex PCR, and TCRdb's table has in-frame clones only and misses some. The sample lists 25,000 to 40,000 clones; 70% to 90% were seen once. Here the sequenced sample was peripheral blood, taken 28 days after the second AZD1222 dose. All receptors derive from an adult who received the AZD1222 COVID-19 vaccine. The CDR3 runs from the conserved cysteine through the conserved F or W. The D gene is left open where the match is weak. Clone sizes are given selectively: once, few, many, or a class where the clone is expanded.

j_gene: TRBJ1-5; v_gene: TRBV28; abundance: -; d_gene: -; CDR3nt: TGTGCCAGCAGTTCCCTACAGGGTTGGACTTATAGCAATCAGCCCCAGCATTTT; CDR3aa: CASSSLQGWTYSNQPQHF
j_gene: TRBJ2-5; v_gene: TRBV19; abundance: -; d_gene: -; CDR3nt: TGTGCCAGTAGTGGGGCAGTATTACAAGAGACCCAGTACTTC; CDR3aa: CASSGAVLQETQYF
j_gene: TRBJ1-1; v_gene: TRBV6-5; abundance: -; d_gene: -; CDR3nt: TGTGCCGCCTGGCAGGGAGGGGACACTGAAGCTTTCTTT; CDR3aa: CAAWQGGDTEAFF
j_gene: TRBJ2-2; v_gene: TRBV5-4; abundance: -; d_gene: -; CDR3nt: TGTGCCAGCAGCTCCCCGGCGGGACCCTCCGGGGAGCTGTTTTTT; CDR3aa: CASSSPAGPSGELFF
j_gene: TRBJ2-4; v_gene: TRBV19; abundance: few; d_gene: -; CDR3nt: TGTGCCAGTAGTATAAGGGACGGAAACATTCAGTACTTC; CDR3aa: CASSIRDGNIQYF
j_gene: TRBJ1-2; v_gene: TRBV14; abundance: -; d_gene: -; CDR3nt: TGTGCCAGCAGCCAATCCAGCCTTCTCTATGGCTACACCTTC; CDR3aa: CASSQSSLLYGYTF
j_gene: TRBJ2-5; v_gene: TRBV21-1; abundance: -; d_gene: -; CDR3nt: TGTGCCAGCAGCAAAGCGCTCAGGAAGGGAGAGACCCAGTACTTC; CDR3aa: CASSKALRKGETQYF
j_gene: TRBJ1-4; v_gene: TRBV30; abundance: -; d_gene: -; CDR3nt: TGTGCCTACGGGTCCTCAGCGGGGGAAAAACTGTTTTTT; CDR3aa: CAYGSSAGEKLFF
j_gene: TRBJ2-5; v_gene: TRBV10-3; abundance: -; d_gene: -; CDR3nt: TGTGCCACCGCCGGGACCCAGGAGGAGACCCAGTACTTC; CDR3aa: CATAGTQEETQYF
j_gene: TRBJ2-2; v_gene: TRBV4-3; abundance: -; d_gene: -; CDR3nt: TGCGCCAGCAGCCCTAAGATGAGGAAGAACACCGGGGAGCTGTTTTTT; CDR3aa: CASSPKMRKNTGELFF
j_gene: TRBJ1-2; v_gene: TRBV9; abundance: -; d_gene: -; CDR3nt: TGTGCCAGCAGCGTAGCTCCCGTAGCTGGCTACACCTTC; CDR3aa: CASSVAPVAGYTF
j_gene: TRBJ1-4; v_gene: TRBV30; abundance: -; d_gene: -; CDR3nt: TGTGCCTGGAGTCAGACCGGGAATAAACTGTTTTTT; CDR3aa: CAWSQTGNKLFF
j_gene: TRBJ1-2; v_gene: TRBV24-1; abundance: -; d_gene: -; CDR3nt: TGTGCCACCAGTGACCCCCGGAGGGGCGAAGGCTACACCTTC; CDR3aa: CATSDPRRGEGYTF
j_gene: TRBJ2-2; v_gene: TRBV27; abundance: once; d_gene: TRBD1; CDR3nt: TGTGCCAGCAGTTCCTCGATCGGTAGGACAGGGACGAACACCGGGGAGCTGTTTTTT; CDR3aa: CASSSSIGRTGTNTGELFF
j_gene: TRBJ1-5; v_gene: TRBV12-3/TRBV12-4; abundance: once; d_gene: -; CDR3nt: TGTGCCAGCAGTTTACTTCTAAAGCTGCCCCAGCATTTT; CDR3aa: CASSLLLKLPQHF
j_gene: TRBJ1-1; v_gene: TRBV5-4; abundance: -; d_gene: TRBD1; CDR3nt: TGTGCCAGCAGCTTGGCCAGGGGAGGGGGCGCGATCACTGAAGCTTTCTTT; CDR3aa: CASSLARGGGAITEAFF
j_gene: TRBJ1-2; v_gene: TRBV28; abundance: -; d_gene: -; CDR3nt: TGTGCCAGCAGTTTAAGGAACTATGGCTACACCTTC; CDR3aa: CASSLRNYGYTF
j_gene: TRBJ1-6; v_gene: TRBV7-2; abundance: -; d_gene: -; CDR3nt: TGTGCCAGCAGCTTACATAAAACGGACGGAATAAATTCACCCCTCCACTTT; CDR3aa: CASSLHKTDGINSPLHF
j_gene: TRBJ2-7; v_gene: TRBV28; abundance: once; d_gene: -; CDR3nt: TGTGCCAGCAGTTTATCTTCCTACGAGCAGTACTTC; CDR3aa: CASSLSSYEQYF
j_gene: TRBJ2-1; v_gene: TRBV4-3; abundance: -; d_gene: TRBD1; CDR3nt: TGCGCCAGCAGCCAAGAGGTCAGGGGGAATGAGCAGTTCTTC; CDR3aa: CASSQEVRGNEQFF
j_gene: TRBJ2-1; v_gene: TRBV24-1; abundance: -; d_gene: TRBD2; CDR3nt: TGTGCCACCAGTGACCGGAGCGGGGGCCGGATCAATGAGCAGTTCTTC; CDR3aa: CATSDRSGGRINEQFF
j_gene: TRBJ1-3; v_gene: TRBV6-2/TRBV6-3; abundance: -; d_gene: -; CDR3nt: TGTGCCAGCAGTGTGGACGCCTCCTCCGGAAACACCATATATTTT; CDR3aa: CASSVDASSGNTIYF
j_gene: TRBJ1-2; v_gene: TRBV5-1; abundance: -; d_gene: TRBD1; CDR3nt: TGCGCCAGCAGCTTTGACAGGGTTAACTATGGCTACACCTTC; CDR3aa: CASSFDRVNYGYTF
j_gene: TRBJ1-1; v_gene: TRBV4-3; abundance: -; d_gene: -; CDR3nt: TGCGCCAGCAGCCAAGGGGAAACTGAAGCTTTCTTT; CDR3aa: CASSQGETEAFF
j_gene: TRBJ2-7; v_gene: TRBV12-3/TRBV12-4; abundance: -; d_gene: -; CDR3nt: TGTGCCAGCAGTAAGGGGGGTTCATACGAGCAGTACTTC; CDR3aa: CASSKGGSYEQYF
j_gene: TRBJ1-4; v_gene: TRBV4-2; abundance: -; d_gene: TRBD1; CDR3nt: TGTGCCAGCAGCCAAAAAGACAGGGGGACCAATGAAAAACTGTTTTTT; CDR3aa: CASSQKDRGTNEKLFF
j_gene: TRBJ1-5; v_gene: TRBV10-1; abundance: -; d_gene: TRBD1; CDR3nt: TGCGCCAGCAGTGCACAGGGGGACAATCAGCCCCAGCATTTT; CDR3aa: CASSAQGDNQPQHF
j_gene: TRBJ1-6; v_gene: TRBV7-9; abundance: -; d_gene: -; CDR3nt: TGTGCCAGCAGCTTAGATACCTGGACCTCCTATAATTCACCCCTCCACTTT; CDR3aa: CASSLDTWTSYNSPLHF
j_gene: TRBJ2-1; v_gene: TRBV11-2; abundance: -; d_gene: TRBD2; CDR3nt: TGTGCCAGCAGCTTAGATCGCGGCGGGGGGATGAATGAGCAGTTCTTC; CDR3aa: CASSLDRGGGMNEQFF
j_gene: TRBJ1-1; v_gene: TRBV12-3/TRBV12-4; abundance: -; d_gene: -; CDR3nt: TGTGCCAGCAGTTTCGAGAACACTGAAGCTTTCTTT; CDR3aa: CASSFENTEAFF
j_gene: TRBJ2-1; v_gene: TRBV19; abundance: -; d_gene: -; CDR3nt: TGTGCCAGTAATAAGGGTGCGGGCTACAATGAGCAGTTCTTC; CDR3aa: CASNKGAGYNEQFF
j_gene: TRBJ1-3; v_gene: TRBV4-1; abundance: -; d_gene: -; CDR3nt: TGCGCCAGCAGCCAAGTCCGGACTGGAAACACCATATATTTT; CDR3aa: CASSQVRTGNTIYF
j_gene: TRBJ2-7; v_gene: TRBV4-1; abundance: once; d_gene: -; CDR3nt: TGCGCCAGCAGCCAAGTTACACAGCCCTACGAGCAGTACTTC; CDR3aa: CASSQVTQPYEQYF
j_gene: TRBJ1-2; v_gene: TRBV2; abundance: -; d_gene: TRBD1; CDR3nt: TGTGCCAGCAGTGTGGACAGGGGAAACTATGGCTACACCTTC; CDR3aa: CASSVDRGNYGYTF
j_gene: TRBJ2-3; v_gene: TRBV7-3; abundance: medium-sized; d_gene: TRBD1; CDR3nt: TGTGCCAGCAGCTACTCAGGGGGCTCGGCAGATACGCAGTATTTT; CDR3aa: CASSYSGGSADTQYF
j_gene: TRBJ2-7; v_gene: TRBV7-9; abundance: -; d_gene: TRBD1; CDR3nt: TGTGCCAGCAGCCCAATACTCCGGGACAGGGGAAACGAGCAGTACTTC; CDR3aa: CASSPILRDRGNEQYF
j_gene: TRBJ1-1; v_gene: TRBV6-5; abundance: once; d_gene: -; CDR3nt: TGTGCCGGGGGAACCCAGTTGAACACTGAAGCTTTCTTT; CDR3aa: CAGGTQLNTEAFF
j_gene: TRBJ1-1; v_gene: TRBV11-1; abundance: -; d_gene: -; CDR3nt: TGTGCCAGCAGCTTATATCAGGGAGGAACTGAAGCTTTCTTT; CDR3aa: CASSLYQGGTEAFF
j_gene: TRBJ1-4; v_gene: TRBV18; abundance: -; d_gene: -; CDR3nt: TGTGCCAGCTCACCGGGTAGGGGCGATGAAAAACTGTTTTTT; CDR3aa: CASSPGRGDEKLFF
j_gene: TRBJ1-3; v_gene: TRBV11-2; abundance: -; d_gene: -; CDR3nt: TGTGCCAGCAGCTTAACGGCCGGGGACACCATATATTTT; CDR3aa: CASSLTAGDTIYF
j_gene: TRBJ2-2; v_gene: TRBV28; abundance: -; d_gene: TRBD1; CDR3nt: TGTGCCAGCATCTCCGGGACAGCGAACACCGGGGAGCTGTTTTTT; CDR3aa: CASISGTANTGELFF
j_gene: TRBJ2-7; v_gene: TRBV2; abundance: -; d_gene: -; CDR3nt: TGTGCCAGCAGTACCGGGCCGAACTACGAGCAGTACTTC; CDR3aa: CASSTGPNYEQYF
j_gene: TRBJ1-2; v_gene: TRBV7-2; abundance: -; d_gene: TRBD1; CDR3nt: TGTGCCAGCAGCTCCGGACAGGGGGATTTATGGGGCTACACCTTC; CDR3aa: CASSSGQGDLWGYTF
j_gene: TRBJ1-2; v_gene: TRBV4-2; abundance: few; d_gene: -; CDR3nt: TGTGCCAGCAGCCAAGGGTTGCAGAGTCTATATGGCTACACCTTC; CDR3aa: CASSQGLQSLYGYTF
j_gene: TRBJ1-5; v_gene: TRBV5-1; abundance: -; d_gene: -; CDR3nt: TGCGCCAGCAGCTGGGACAACAATCAGCCCCAGCATTTT; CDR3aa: CASSWDNNQPQHF
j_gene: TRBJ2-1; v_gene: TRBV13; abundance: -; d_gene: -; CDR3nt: TGTGCCAGCAGGGAGGGGGCAGGGGACAATGAGCAGTTCTTC; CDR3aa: CASREGAGDNEQFF
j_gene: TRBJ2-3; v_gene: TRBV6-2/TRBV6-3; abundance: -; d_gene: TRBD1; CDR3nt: TGTGCCAGCAGTTACCTCAGGGGGAGCACAGATACGCAGTATTTT; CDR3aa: CASSYLRGSTDTQYF
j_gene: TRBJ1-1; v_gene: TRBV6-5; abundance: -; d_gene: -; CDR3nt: TGTGCCAGCAGTTACTCGAGTAGGGGGGGCACTGAAGCTTTCTTT; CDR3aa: CASSYSSRGGTEAFF
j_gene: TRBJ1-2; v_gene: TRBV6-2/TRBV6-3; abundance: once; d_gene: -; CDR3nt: TGTGCCAGCAGTTACTCGGGCAACTATGGCTACACCTTC; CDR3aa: CASSYSGNYGYTF
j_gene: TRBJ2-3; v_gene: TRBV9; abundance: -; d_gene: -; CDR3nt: TGTGCCAGCAGCGTAGCTGCGCAGTCTCGATGGACAGATACGCAGTATTTT; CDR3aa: CASSVAAQSRWTDTQYF
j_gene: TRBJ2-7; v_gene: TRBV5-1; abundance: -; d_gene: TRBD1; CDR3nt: TGCGCCAGCAGCTTGGGCAGGGGGTCCCACGAGCAGTACTTC; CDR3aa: CASSLGRGSHEQYF
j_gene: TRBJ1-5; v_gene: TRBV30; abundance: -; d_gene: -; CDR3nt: TGTGCCTGGAGTGTACACGGGCAGTTGAATCAGCCCCAGCATTTT; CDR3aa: CAWSVHGQLNQPQHF
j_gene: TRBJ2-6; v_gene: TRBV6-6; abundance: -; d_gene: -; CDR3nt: TGTGCCAGCAAAGACCAGGGTTCCGGGGCCAACGTCCTGACTTTC; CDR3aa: CASKDQGSGANVLTF
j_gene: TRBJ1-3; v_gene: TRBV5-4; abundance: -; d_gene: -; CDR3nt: TGTGCCAGCAGCCCAGGGGACGGAAACACCATATATTTT; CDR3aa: CASSPGDGNTIYF
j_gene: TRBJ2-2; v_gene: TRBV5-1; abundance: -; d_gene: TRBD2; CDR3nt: TGCGCCAGCAGCCCACCCAGCGGGGAGAACACCGGGGAGCTGTTTTTT; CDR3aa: CASSPPSGENTGELFF
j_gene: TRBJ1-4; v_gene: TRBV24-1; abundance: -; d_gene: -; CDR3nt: TGTGCCACCAGACTTTCTGGGGCAACTAATGAAAAACTGTTTTTT; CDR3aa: CATRLSGATNEKLFF
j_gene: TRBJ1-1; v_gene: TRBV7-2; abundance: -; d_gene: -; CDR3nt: TGTGCCAGCAGCTTAGTACAGGGTGGAATCACTGAAGCTTTCTTT; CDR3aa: CASSLVQGGITEAFF
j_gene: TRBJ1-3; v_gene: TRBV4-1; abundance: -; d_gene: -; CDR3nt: TGCGCCAGCAGCCAACAGAGAAATGGAAACACCATATATTTT; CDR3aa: CASSQQRNGNTIYF